Below, 8 T cell receptor beta chains from the same sample are listed, as sequenced in a study of cytomegalovirus exposure and HLA in healthy donors. The protocol was immunoSEQ multiplex PCR, while the TCRdb copy is restricted to in-frame clones and leaves out a portion. In the table there are 100,000 to 120,000 clones, approximately 85% of which are singletons. Sequencing was done on a sample of PBMCs. The receptor source for this set is a woman younger than 35 in good health and CMV-seronegative.

The J gene is TRBJ1-4, the V gene TRBV5-6; a weak D match, TRBD1 (6 bases). Germline loops: CDR1 SGHDT, CDR2 YYEEEE. V was shortened by 5 bases and J by 7 bases, with 15 bases between the two germline ends. The CDR3 is made up of 14 amino acids. The CDR3 region has the DNA TGTGCCAGCAGTTTCCGAGGGGGACCTGAAAAACTGTTTTTT. Encoded protein: CASSFRGGPEKLFF.

The genes are TRBV10-3 and TRBJ1-1; D is perhaps TRBD1 (5 bases). This CDR3 is 14 amino acids long. V shed 0 bases and J shed 5 bases, with 10 bases lying between them. The germline gives CDR1 ENHRY, CDR2 SYGVKD. DNA of the CDR3: TGTGCCATCAGTGAGTCGGGTGGGGCGACTGAAGCTTTCTTT. Its protein product is CAISESGGATEAFF.

This sequence joins TRBV2 and TRBJ2-2; 7 positions agree with TRBD1. Germline CDR1 and CDR2: SNHLY and FYNNEI. After removal of 6 bases from V and 4 bases from J, the junction contained 5 bases not matched to a gene. The CDR3 runs 14 residues. CDR3 nucleotide sequence: TGTGCCAGCAGCGAACAGGGGACCACCGGGGAGCTGTTTTTT. Translated, it gives CASSEQGTTGELFF.

The chain recombines TRBV13 with TRBJ1-4, with a weak D call TRBD1 (6 bases). This CDR3 contains 15 residues. V was pared by 2 bases and J by 7 bases, with 14 bases between. Germline-derived CDR1 and CDR2 are PRHDT and FYEKMQ (reference sequence). The CDR3 reads CASSLRGTMGEKLFF. The CDR3 DNA reads TGTGCCAGCAGCTTAAGGGGGACCATGGGTGAAAAACTGTTTTTT.

This clone was counted between two and nine times. A much larger clone differs from this one at a single base, so this may be a read error. This chain connects TRBV6-1 to TRBJ1-4; 8 nucleotides align to TRBD1. The CDR3 loop spans 14 amino acids. Trimming at V came to 4 bases and at J to 6 bases, leaving 4 bases not matched to a gene. Germline loops: CDR1 MNHNS, CDR2 SASEGT. CDR3 sequence (DNA): TGTGCCAGCAGTGGACGACAGGGGTATGAAAAACTGTTTTTT. This sequence encodes CASSGRQGYEKLFF.

CDR3 protein: CASSLYGGSYGYTF. CDR3 nucleotides: TGTGCCAGCAGTTTATACGGGGGAAGCTATGGCTACACCTTC. The rearrangement links TRBV28 to TRBJ1-2; D may be TRBD1 (5 bases). CDR1 MDHEN and CDR2 SYDVKM come from the germline V gene. V lost 1 base and J 4 bases, leaving 10 bases between the germline ends. This CDR3 is 14 amino acids long.

This chain's CDR3 is CASNNPQGAGANVLTF. In nucleotides, the CDR3 is TGTGCCAGCAACAATCCTCAGGGTGCCGGGGCCAACGTCCTGACTTTC. V is TRBV5-6 and J is TRBJ2-6, with a tentative D call TRBD1 (5 bases). The germline CDR1 and CDR2 sequences are SGHDT and YYEEEE. CDR3 length: 16 residues. V was trimmed by 6 bases and J by 4 bases, leaving 17 bases between them.

In this sample, this clone turned up a few times. The rearrangement links TRBV6-1 to TRBJ2-5, with TRBD2 identical over 7 bases. Germline assignment: CDR1 MNHNS and CDR2 SASEGT. Unmatched junction bases numbered 2, after V lost 0 bases and J lost 1 base. The CDR3 has 15 amino acids. The DNA for the CDR3 is TGTGCCAGCAGTGAAGCGGGGGGGGGCCAAGAGACCCAGTACTTC. Amino acid sequence: CASSEAGGGQETQYF.